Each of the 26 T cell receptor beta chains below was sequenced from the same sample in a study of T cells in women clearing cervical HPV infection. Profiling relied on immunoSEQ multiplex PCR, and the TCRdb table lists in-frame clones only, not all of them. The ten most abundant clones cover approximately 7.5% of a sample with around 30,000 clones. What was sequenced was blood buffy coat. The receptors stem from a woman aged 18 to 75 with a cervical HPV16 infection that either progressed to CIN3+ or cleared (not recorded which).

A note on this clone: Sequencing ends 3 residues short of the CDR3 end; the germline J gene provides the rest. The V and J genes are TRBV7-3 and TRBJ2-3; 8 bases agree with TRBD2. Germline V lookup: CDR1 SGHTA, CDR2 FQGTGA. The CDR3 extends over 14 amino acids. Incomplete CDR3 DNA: TGTGCCAGCAGCCCGGGACTAGACGGAGAGACG. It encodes CASSPGLDGET. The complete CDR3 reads CASSPGLDGETQYF.

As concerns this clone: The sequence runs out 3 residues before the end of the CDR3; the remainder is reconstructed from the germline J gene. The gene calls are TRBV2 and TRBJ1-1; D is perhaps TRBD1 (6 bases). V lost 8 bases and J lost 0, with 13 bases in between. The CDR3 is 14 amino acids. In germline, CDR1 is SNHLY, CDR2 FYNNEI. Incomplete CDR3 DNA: TGTGCCAGCTTATCCGAGGGGGTGAACACTGAA. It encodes CASLSEGVNTE. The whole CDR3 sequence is CASLSEGVNTEAFF.

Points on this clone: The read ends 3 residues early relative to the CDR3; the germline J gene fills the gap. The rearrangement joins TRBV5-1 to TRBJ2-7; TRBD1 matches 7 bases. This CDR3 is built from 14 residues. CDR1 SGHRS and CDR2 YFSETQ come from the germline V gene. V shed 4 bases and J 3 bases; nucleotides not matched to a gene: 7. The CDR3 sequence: CASSISGQYYEQYF. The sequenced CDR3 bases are TGCGCCAGCAGCATATCGGGACAGTACTACGAG.

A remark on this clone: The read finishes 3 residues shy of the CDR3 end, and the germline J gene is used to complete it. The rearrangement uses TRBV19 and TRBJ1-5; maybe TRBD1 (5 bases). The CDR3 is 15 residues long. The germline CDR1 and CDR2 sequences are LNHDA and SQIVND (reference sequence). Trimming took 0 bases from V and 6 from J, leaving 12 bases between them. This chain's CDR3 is CASSIEGSGVQPQHF. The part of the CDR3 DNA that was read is TGTGCCAGTAGTATAGAGGGTTCGGGGGTTCAGCCC.

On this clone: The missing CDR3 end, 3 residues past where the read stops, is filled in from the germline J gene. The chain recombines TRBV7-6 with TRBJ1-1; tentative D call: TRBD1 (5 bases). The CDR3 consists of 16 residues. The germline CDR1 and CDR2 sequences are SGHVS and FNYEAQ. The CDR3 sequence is CASSLSEGGHTDTAFF. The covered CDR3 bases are TGTGCCAGCAGCTTATCCGAGGGCGGACACACAGATACG.

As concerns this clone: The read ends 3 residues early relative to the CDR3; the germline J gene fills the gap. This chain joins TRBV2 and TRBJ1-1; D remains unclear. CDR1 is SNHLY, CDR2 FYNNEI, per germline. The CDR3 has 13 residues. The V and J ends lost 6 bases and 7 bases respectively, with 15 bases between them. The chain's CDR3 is CASRGTRRDEAFF. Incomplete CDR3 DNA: TGTGCCAGCAGGGGAACTAGACGGGATGAA.

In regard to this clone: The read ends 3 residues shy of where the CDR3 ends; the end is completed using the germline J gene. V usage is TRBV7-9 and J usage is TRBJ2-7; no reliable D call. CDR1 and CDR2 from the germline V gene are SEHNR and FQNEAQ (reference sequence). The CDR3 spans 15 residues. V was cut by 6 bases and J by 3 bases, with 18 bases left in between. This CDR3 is CASSSNRGGYYEQYF. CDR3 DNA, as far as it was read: TGTGCCAGCAGTTCAAACCGCGGTGGGTACTACGAG.

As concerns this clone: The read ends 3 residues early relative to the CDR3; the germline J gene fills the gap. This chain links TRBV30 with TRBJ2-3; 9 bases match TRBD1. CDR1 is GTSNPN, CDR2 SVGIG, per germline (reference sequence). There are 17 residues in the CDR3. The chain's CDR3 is CAWSVRVGQGANQPQYF. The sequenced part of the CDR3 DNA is TGTGCCTGGAGTGTACGGGTGGGACAGGGAGCGAATCAGCCG.

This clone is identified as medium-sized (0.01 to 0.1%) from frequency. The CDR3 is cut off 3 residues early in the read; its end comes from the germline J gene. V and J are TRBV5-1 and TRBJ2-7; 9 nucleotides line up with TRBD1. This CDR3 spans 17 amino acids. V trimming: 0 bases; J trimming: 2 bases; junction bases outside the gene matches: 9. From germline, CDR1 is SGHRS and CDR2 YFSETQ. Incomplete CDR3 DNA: TGCGCCAGCAGCTTGGGGCCGGGACAGGGAATTACCTACGAG. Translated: CASSLGPGQGITYE. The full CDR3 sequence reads CASSLGPGQGITYEQYF.

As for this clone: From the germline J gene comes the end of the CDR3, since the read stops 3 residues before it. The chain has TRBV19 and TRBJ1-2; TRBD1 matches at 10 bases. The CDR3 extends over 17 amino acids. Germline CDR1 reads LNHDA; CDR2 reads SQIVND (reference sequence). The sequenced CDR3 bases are TGTGCCAGTAATCCGGGACAGGGGAGAGCATCCTTCTACGAC. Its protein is CASNPGQGRASFYD. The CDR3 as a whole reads CASNPGQGRASFYDYTF.

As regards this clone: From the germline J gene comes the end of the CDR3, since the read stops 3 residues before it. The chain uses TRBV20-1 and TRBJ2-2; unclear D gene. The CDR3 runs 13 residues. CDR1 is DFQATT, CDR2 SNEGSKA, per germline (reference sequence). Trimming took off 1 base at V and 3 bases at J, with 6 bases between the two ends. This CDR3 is CSARGADTGELFF. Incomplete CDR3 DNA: TGCAGTGCTAGAGGGGCTGACACCGGGGAG.

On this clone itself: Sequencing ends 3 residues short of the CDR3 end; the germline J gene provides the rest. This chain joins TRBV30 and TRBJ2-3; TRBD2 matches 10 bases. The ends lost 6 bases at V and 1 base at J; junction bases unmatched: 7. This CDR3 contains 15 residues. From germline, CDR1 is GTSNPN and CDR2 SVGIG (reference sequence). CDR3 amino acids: CACVTSGDRTDTQYF. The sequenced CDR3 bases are TGTGCCTGCGTCACTAGCGGGGACCGCACAGATACG. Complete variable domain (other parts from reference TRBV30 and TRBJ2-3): SQTIHQWPATLVQPVGSPLSLECTVEGTSNPNLYWYRQAAGRGLQLLFYSVGIGQISSEVPQNLSASRPQDRQFILSSKKLLLSDSGFYLCACVTSGDRTDTQYFGPGTRLTVL.

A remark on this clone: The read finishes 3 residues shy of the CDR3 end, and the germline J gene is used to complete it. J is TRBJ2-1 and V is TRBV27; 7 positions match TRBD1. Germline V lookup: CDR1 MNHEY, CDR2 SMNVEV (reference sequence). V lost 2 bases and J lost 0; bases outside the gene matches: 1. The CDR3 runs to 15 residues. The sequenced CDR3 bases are TGTGCCAGCAGTTTAGGACAGGTCTCCTACAATGAG. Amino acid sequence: CASSLGQVSYNE. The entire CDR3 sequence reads CASSLGQVSYNEQFF.

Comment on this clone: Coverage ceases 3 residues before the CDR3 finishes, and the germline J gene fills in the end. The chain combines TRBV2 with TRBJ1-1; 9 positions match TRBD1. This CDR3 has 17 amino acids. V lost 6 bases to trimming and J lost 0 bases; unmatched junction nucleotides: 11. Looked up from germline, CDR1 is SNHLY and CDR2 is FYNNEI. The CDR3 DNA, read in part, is TGTGCCAGCAGCCGGGACAGGGTCCGTCCCATGAACACTGAA. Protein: CASSRDRVRPMNTE. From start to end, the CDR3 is CASSRDRVRPMNTEAFF.

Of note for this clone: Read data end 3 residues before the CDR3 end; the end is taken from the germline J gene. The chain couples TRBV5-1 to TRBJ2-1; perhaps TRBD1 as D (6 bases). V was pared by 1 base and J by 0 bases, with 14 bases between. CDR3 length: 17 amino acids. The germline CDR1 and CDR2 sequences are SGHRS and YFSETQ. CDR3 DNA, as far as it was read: TGCGCCAGCAGCTTGAAACAGGGTAGGGGCTCCTACAATGAG. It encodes CASSLKQGRGSYNE. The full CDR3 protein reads CASSLKQGRGSYNEQFF.

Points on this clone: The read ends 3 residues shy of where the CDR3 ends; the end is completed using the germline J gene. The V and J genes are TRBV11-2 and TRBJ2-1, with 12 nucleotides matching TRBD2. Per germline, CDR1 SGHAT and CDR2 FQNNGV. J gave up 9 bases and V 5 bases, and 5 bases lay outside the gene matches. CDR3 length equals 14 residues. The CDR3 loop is CASSPGLAGFEQFF. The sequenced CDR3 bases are TGTGCCAGCAGCCCGGGACTAGCGGGTTTTGAG.

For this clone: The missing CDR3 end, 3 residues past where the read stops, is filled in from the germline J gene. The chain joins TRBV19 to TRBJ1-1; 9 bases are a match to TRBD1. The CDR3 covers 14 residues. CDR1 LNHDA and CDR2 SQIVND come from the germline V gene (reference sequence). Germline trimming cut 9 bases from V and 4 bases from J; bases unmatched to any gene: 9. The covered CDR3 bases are TGTGCCAGCGGGACAGGGATTTTTGGCACTGAA. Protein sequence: CASGTGIFGTE. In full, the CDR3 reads CASGTGIFGTEAFF.

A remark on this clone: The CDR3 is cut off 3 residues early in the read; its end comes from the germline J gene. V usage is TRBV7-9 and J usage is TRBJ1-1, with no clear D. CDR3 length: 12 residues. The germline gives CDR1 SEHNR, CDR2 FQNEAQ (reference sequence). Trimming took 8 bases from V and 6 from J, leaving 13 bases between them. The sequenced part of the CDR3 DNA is TGTGCCAGCCTTTTATCGTCCGCTGAA. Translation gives CASLLSSAE. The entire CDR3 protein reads CASLLSSAEAFF.

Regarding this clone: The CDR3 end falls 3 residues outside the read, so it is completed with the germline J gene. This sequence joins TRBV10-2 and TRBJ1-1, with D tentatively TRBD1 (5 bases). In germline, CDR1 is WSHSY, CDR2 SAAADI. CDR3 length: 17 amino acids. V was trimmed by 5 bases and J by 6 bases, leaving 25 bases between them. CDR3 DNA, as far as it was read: TGCGCCAGCAGTCACCCGCTCCTCACACAGGCTGTCGCTGAA. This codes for CASSHPLLTQAVAE. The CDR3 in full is CASSHPLLTQAVAEAFF.

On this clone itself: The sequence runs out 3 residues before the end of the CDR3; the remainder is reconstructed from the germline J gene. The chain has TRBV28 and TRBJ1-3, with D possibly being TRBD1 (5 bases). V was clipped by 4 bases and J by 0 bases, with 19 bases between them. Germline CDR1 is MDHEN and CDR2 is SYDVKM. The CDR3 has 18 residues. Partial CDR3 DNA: TGTGCCAGCAGTTCCCGTGGGAGGTCCAGGGCCTCTGGAAACACC. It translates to CASSSRGRSRASGNT. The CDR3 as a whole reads CASSSRGRSRASGNTIYF.

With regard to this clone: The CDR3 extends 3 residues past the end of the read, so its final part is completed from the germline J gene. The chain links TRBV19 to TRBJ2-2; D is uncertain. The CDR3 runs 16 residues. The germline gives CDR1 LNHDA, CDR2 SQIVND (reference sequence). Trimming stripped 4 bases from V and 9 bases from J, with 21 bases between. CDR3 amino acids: CASSTQIRRRPWELFF. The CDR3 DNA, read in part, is TGTGCCAGTAGTACACAGATCCGTCGCCGCCCTTGGGAG.

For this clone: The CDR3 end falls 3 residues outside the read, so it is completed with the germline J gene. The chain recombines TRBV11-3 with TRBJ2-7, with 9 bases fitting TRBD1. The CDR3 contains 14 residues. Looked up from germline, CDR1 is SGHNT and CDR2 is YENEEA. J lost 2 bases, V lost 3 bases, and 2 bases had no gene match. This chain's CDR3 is CASSLGQGTYEQYF. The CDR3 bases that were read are TGTGCCAGCAGCTTGGGACAGGGAACCTACGAG.

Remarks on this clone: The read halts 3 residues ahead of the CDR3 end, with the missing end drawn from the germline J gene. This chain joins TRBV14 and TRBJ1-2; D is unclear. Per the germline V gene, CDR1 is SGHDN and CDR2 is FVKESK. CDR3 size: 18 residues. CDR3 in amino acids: CASSQVLFSLADPYDYTF. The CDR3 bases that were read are TGTGCCAGCAGCCAAGTTCTTTTTTCACTAGCGGACCCCTACGAC.

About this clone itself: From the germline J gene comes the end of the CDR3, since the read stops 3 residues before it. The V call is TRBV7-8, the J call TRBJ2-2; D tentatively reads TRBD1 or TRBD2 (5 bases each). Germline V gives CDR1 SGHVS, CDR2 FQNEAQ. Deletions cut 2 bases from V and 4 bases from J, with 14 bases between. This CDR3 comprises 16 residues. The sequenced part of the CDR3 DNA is TGTGCCAGCAGCTTAAAGGCAGGGAGATCCACCGGGGAG. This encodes CASSLKAGRSTGE. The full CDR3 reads CASSLKAGRSTGELFF. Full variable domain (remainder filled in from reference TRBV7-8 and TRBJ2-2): GAGVSQSPRYKVAKRGQDVALRCDPISGHVSLFWYQQALGQGPEFLTYFQNEAQLDKSGLPSDRFFAERPEGSVSTLKIQRTQQEDSAVYLCASSLKAGRSTGELFFGEGSRLTVL.

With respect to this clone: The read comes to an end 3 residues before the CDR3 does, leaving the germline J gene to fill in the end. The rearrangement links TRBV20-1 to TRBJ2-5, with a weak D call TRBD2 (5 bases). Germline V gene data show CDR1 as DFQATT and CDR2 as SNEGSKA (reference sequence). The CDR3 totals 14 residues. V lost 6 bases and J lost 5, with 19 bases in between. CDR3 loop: CSAGSVGGWETQYF. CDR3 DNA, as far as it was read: TGCAGTGCCGGCAGCGTGGGCGGGTGGGAGACC.

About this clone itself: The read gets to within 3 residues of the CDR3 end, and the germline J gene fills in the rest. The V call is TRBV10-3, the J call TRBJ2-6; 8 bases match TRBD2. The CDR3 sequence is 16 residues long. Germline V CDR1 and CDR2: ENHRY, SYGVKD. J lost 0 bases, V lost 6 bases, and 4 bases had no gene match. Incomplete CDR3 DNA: TGTGCCATCAGCAATAGCGGGGTCTCTGGGGCCAACGTC. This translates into CAISNSGVSGANV. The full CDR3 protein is CAISNSGVSGANVLTF.